Listed here are 26 T cell receptor beta chains from one sample, sequenced in a study of blood T cells in healthy people across ages. Next came a second PCR, run for roughly 6 to 11 cycles, which used a sample-barcoded 5' primer along with a J-beta primer mix. Using its own MiXCR run on the 5' RACE reads, TCRdb lists one record per CDR3 protein. The sample includes roughly 570,000 distinct CDR3 sequences, approximately 30% of them seen just once. The specimen sequenced was blood. The source of these receptors is a woman aged 70-85 years in good health.

Many counts were recorded for this clonotype. The chain links TRBV6-2 or TRBV6-3 to TRBJ2-1; 9 nucleotides match TRBD2. V was clipped by 9 bases and J by 8 bases; unmatched bases: 17. Per germline, CDR1 MNHEY and CDR2 SVGEGT. This CDR3 contains 16 residues. This CDR3 reads CASSRPVAGGRDEQFF. CDR3 bases: TGTGCCAGTAGTCGGCCTGTTGCGGGGGGGCGCGATGAGCAGTTCTTC.

The rearrangement joins TRBV11-2 to TRBJ2-7; 9 nucleotides match TRBD2. The germline V gene has CDR1 SGHAT and CDR2 FQNNGV. This CDR3 is built from 15 residues. Trimming cost V 5 bases and J 9 bases; bases outside gene matches: 14. CDR3 nucleotide sequence: TGTGCCAGCAGCCTGCTAGCGGGGACCGATCTGGGGCAGTACTTC. As protein: CASSLLAGTDLGQYF. Based on the CDR3 plus reference TRBV11-2 and TRBJ2-7, the full variable domain is EAGVAQSPRYKIIEKRQSVAFWCNPISGHATLYWYQQILGQGPKLLIQFQNNGVVDDSQLPKDRFSAERLKGVDSTLKIQPAKLEDSAVYLCASSLLAGTDLGQYFGPGTRLTVT.

The chain has TRBV29-1 and TRBJ1-2; D is unclear. This CDR3 is 11 amino acids long. Germline CDR1 SQVTM, CDR2 ANQGSEA. V shed 3 bases and J shed 4 bases, with 6 bases lying between them. In DNA, the CDR3 is TGCAGCGTTGATGGCGGCTATGGCTACACCTTC. Translation: CSVDGGYGYTF.

V usage is TRBV2 and J usage is TRBJ1-6; 7 bases match TRBD1. Germline V CDR1 and CDR2: SNHLY, FYNNEI. V shed 7 bases, J shed 7 bases, and the junction held 7 bases outside the gene matches. CDR3 length equals 14 residues. The CDR3 loop reads CASKQGGWNSPLHF. Here the CDR3 DNA reads TGTGCCAGCAAGCAAGGGGGCTGGAATTCACCCCTCCACTTT.

This clonotype was counted between two and nine times. The J gene is TRBJ1-6, the V gene TRBV27; 9 bases match TRBD1. With V trimmed by 6 bases and J by 9 bases, 9 bases remained unmatched. Germline-derived CDR1 and CDR2 are MNHEY and SMNVEV (reference sequence). The CDR3 has 15 amino acids. This chain's CDR3 is CASRFPGQGSSPLHF. The CDR3 bases are TGTGCCAGCAGATTCCCGGGACAGGGAAGTTCACCCCTCCACTTT.

The rearrangement links TRBV9 to TRBJ2-3; D remains unclear. V gave up 4 bases and J gave up 2 bases, with 14 bases separating them. Germline loops: CDR1 SGDLS, CDR2 YYNGEE. The CDR3 contains 15 residues. CDR3 region: CASSRRPNPTDTQYF. The CDR3, as DNA: TGTGCCAGCAGCCGACGGCCAAACCCCACAGATACGCAGTATTTT.

This clonotype was counted a few times. The chain is built from TRBV20-1 and TRBJ2-5; tentatively, D is TRBD2 (6 bases). The better agreement between TRBJ2-1 and the DNA end casts doubt on the J call. Germline V gives CDR1 DFQATT, CDR2 SNEGSKA (reference sequence). The CDR3 consists of 14 residues. In DNA form, the CDR3 reads TGCAGTGCTGGGGGGACCAGCGGGTTAAATGAGCAGTTCTTC. Translation gives CSAGGTSGLNEQFF.

This clonotype was counted between two and nine times. The CDR3 does not end in the conserved phenylalanine or tryptophan, so this is likely a read error. CDR3: CASSYGGTRKDEQFL. The CDR3 nucleotides are TGTGCCAGCAGTTACGGGGGAACTAGGAAAGATGAGCAGTTCTTA. The chain carries TRBV6-6 and TRBJ2-1, with D tentatively TRBD1 or TRBD2 (5 bases each). V shed 2 bases and J shed 8 bases, with 16 bases lying between them. The CDR3 covers 15 residues. The germline gives CDR1 MNHNY, CDR2 SVGAGI (reference sequence).

The V gene is TRBV7-2, the J gene TRBJ2-7; D is possibly TRBD1 or TRBD2 (6 bases each). The CDR3 length is 13 residues. The V end lost 3 bases, the J end lost 6 bases, and 12 bases lay between the germline ends. CDR1 and CDR2 from the germline V gene are SGHTA and FQGNSA. The CDR3 DNA reads as TGTGCCAGCAGCTTCGGCAGGGGAGGCGAGCAGTACTTC. Translating it yields CASSFGRGGEQYF.

The chain recombines TRBV4-3 with TRBJ1-2; D gene unclear. The V end was cut by 0 bases, the J end by 2 bases, with 10 bases between. The germline V gene encodes CDR1 LGHNA and CDR2 YSLEER. The CDR3 has 15 residues. The CDR3 nucleotides are TGCGCCAGCAGCCAAGATACGAGATTCAACTATGGCTACACCTTC. Amino acid sequence: CASSQDTRFNYGYTF.

This clonotype was seen a few times. The V call is TRBV5-1, the J call TRBJ2-2, with D uncertain. Germline values: CDR1 SGHRS, CDR2 YFSETQ. Trimming pared 7 bases from V and 6 bases from J, leaving 10 bases between. The CDR3 is 12 residues long. CDR3 amino acids: CASADNSGELFF. In DNA, the CDR3 is TGCGCCAGCGCCGATAACTCCGGGGAGCTGTTTTTT.

The gene calls are TRBV6-6 and TRBJ1-2; weak D call: TRBD1 (5 bases). V lost 6 bases to trimming and J lost 3 bases, with 17 bases between them. Germline V CDR1 and CDR2: MNHNY, SVGAGI (reference sequence). The CDR3 runs to 15 residues. As DNA, the CDR3 is TGTGCCAGCAGGGACTTCTTGGGGGAAGACTATGGCTACACCTTC. As protein: CASRDFLGEDYGYTF.

The rearrangement links TRBV20-1 to TRBJ2-7, with 8 nucleotides matching TRBD2. After removal of 3 bases from V and 0 bases from J, the junction contained 4 bases not matched to a gene. In germline, CDR1 is DFQATT, CDR2 SNEGSKA (reference sequence). There are 14 residues in the CDR3. CDR3 residues: CSASRRGVSYEQYF. In DNA, the CDR3 is TGCAGTGCTAGCCGGCGGGGGGTCTCCTACGAGCAGTACTTC.

This clonotype was seen a handful of times. The V and J genes are TRBV3-1 and TRBJ2-5; 9 bases map to TRBD2. The CDR3 spans 15 residues. V shed 1 base and J 9 bases; nucleotides not matched to a gene: 9. Germline values: CDR1 LGHDT, CDR2 YNNKEL (reference sequence). The CDR3 reads CASSQAASGVEAQYF. The CDR3 DNA reads TGTGCCAGCAGCCAAGCAGCTAGCGGGGTCGAGGCCCAGTACTTC.

This clonotype came up a few times. The chain couples TRBV24-1 to TRBJ1-5; tentative D call: TRBD1 (6 bases). The CDR3 totals 17 residues. CDR1 is KGHDR, CDR2 SFDVKD, per germline. V was shortened by 2 bases and J by 5 bases, with 18 bases between the two germline ends. The CDR3 DNA follows: TGTGCCACCAGTGATTCCCGGAGGGGACATACGGATCAGCCCCAGCATTTT. Translating gives CATSDSRRGHTDQPQHF.

Points on this clonotype: A junction end diverges from the germline sequence, so it may reflect a read error. This chain uses TRBV20-1 with TRBJ1-2; maybe TRBD1 (6 bases). This CDR3 spans 14 amino acids. Germline assignment: CDR1 DFQATT and CDR2 SNEGSKA (reference sequence). The CDR3 coding sequence is TGCAGTGCTTCCCGACAGGCGTCTAACTATGGTTACACCTTC. It codes for CSASRQASNYGYTF.

The V gene is TRBV6-1, the J gene TRBJ2-7; 10 positions match TRBD2. Germline trimming cut 11 bases from V and 5 bases from J; bases unmatched to any gene: 9. The CDR3 length is 13 residues. The germline V gene encodes CDR1 MNHNS and CDR2 SASEGT. CDR3 amino acids: CAATKAGGNEQYF. The CDR3 DNA reads as TGTGCCGCGACTAAAGCGGGAGGGAACGAGCAGTACTTC.

The chain is built from TRBV5-1 and TRBJ2-2; 7 nucleotides agree with TRBD1. Germline loops: CDR1 SGHRS, CDR2 YFSETQ. The V and J ends lost 4 bases and 6 bases, in that order; junction bases with no gene match: 15. The CDR3 loop spans 17 amino acids. CDR3 residues: CASSGSTGTVGPGELFF. The DNA of the CDR3 is TGCGCCAGCAGCGGGAGCACCGGGACAGTTGGTCCCGGGGAGCTGTTTTTT.

In regard to this clonotype: Germline and junction disagree at one end, which may indicate a read error. CDR3 loop: CATSGGKETRYF. CDR3 in DNA: TGTGCCACCAGTGGGGGTAAAGAGACCCGGTACTTC. The gene calls are TRBV24-1 and TRBJ2-1; D call uncertain. The germline CDR1 and CDR2 sequences are KGHDR and SFDVKD. CDR3 size: 12 residues.

In this sample, this clonotype turned up a few times. Relative to the germline gene, one junction end is altered; a read error may explain this. V and J are TRBV6-1 and TRBJ2-6, with D possibly TRBD1 on 5 matching bases. CDR3 length: 16 amino acids. The germline gives CDR1 MNHNS, CDR2 SASEGT. As DNA, the CDR3 is TGTGCCAGCAGTGATGGGCTACGCTCTGGGGCCAACGTCCCGACTTTC. It is translated as CASSDGLRSGANVPTF.

The chain uses TRBV6-5 and TRBJ1-1; the match to TRBD1 covers 8 bases. This CDR3 has 15 residues. The germline V gene encodes CDR1 MNHEY and CDR2 SVGAGI. V was clipped by 4 bases and J by 7 bases; unmatched bases: 11. CDR3 loop: CASSSRTGRSDEAFF. Written as DNA, the CDR3 is TGTGCCAGCAGTTCCAGGACAGGGCGAAGTGATGAAGCTTTCTTT.

The table lists this clonotype with a few counts. A clone one base away is much larger, so this may be a read error. The V gene is TRBV10-3, the J gene TRBJ1-5, with D tentatively TRBD1 (5 bases). V gave up 4 bases and J gave up 6 bases, with 13 bases separating them. From germline, CDR1 is ENHRY and CDR2 SYGVKD. The CDR3 sequence is 14 residues long. DNA for the CDR3: TGTGCCATCAGTGCGGACCTGGGGGGTCAGCCCCAGCATTTT. Translated: CAISADLGGQPQHF.

This chain connects TRBV5-1 to TRBJ2-3, with 9 nucleotides matching TRBD1. Germline CDR1 and CDR2: SGHRS and YFSETQ. The CDR3 spans 15 residues. V lost 5 bases to trimming and J lost 5 bases; unmatched junction nucleotides: 9. CDR3 region: CASSYGTGLGDTQYF. CDR3 nucleotides: TGCGCCAGCAGTTATGGGACAGGGCTGGGAGATACGCAGTATTTT.

This clonotype has more than one count but fewer than ten. The chain combines TRBV6-5 with TRBJ2-5; 8 bases agree with TRBD2. This CDR3 comprises 13 residues. The J segment lost 5 bases and the V segment lost 7 bases, leaving 6 bases of the junction unmatched. CDR1 is MNHEY, CDR2 SVGAGI, per germline. The CDR3 nucleotides read TGTGCCAGCACCCCCGGACTAGCCGAGACCCAGTACTTC. Its protein product is CASTPGLAETQYF.

The chain employs TRBV20-1 and TRBJ1-4; possibly TRBD1 for D (5 bases). This CDR3 comprises 11 residues. CDR1 DFQATT and CDR2 SNEGSKA come from the germline V gene (reference sequence). The germline V and J ends were trimmed by 5 bases and 12 bases, with 13 bases remaining between them. The CDR3 sequence: CSAWAGLELFF. The DNA for the CDR3 is TGCAGTGCTTGGGCAGGGTTGGAACTGTTTTTT.

This clonotype has only a few counts. The chain combines TRBV7-2 with TRBJ2-7; D ambiguous. This CDR3 comprises 15 residues. Trimming cost V 1 base and J 0 bases, with 10 bases left between them. Looked up from germline, CDR1 is SGHTA and CDR2 is FQGNSA. In DNA form, the CDR3 reads TGTGCCAGCAGCTTAGAAAGTCCCCCCTCCTACGAGCAGTACTTC. Amino acid sequence: CASSLESPPSYEQYF.